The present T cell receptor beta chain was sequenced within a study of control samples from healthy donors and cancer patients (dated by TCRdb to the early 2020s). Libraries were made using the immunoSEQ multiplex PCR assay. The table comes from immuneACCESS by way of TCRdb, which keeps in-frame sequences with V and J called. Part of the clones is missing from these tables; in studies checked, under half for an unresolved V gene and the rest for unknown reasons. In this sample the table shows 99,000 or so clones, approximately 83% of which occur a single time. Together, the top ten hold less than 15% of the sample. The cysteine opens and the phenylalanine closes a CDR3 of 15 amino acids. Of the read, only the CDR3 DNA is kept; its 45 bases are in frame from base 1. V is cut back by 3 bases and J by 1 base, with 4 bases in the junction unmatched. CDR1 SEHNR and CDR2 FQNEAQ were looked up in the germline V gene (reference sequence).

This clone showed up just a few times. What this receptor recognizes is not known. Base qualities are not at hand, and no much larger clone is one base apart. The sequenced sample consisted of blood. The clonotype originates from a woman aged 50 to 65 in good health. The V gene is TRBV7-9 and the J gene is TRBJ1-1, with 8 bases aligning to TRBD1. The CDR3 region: CASSFFGQGNTEAFF. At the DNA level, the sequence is TGTGCCAGCAGCTTCTTCGGACAGGGGAACACTGAAGCTTTCTTT.